The T cell receptor beta chain under discussion was sequenced for a study of cytomegalovirus exposure and HLA in healthy donors. With 60 Vbeta and 13 Jbeta primers, the PCR was carried out. Generated by immunoSEQ multiplex PCR, the TCRdb table keeps only in-frame clones and is missing some. This sample has about 190,000 clones, with around 73% found just once. Germline V gene data show CDR1 as SGHDT and CDR2 as YYEEEE. This CDR3 spans 15 amino acids. The V end lost 0 bases, the J end lost 4 bases, and 14 bases lay between the germline ends. The sequence was collected from a woman in her thirties in good health and CMV-seropositive. The chain joins TRBV5-6 to TRBJ2-7; D may be TRBD1 (6 bases). Sample: PBMCs. The DNA for the CDR3 is TGTGCCAGCAGCTTGGCCCTTTACAGGGCTTACGAGCAGTACTTC. Encoded protein: CASSLALYRAYEQYF.